These 24 T cell receptor beta chains were sequenced from one sample in a study of blood T cell repertoires in COVID-19. Generated by immunoSEQ multiplex PCR, the TCRdb table keeps only in-frame clones and is missing some. The sample lists about 190,000 clones, around 88% occurring once. Sequencing was done on a sample of PBMCs or T cells enriched from blood (not recorded which). The receptor set was obtained from a woman aged 25 to 45 who had recovered from COVID-19.

In DNA form, the CDR3 reads TGTGCCAGCTCACCACGACCGAGACAGGGGGCTCCGCATGGCTACACCTTC. It is translated as CASSPRPRQGAPHGYTF. This chain links TRBV18 with TRBJ1-2; 10 bases fit TRBD1. This CDR3 contains 17 residues. V was clipped by 1 base and J by 6 bases; unmatched bases: 11. Germline V gives CDR1 KGHSH, CDR2 LQKENI.

Worth noting for this clone: An end of the junction does not agree with germline; a read error may underlie this. This sequence joins TRBV12-5 and TRBJ2-1; the D gene is possibly TRBD1 (6 bases). Germline loops: CDR1 LGHNT, CDR2 FRNRAP. The CDR3 runs 16 residues. CDR3 region: CASGLVTMGAIDEQFF. Here the CDR3 DNA reads TGTGCTAGTGGTCTGGTAACCATGGGGGCAATAGATGAGCAGTTCTTC.

J is TRBJ1-4 and V is TRBV19; D unclear. V dropped 1 base and J dropped 7 bases, with 4 bases sitting between them. The CDR3 is made up of 12 amino acids. Per the germline V gene, CDR1 is LNHDA and CDR2 is SQIVND (reference sequence). In DNA, the CDR3 is TGTGCCAGTAGTATAGGAGGTGAAAAACTGTTTTTT. Translated: CASSIGGEKLFF.

The CDR3 reads CASSWGQVWDEQFF. The CDR3 nucleotides are TGTGCCAGCAGCTGGGGACAGGTATGGGATGAGCAGTTCTTC. The rearrangement links TRBV11-2 to TRBJ2-1; 8 nucleotides agree with TRBD1. The CDR3 is made up of 14 amino acids. V was clipped by 4 bases and J by 8 bases; unmatched bases: 7. Germline CDR1 reads SGHAT; CDR2 reads FQNNGV.

V usage is TRBV24-1 and J usage is TRBJ1-2; D not certain. The CDR3 loop spans 14 amino acids. V was cut by 4 bases and J by 4 bases, with 12 bases left in between. The germline V gene encodes CDR1 KGHDR and CDR2 SFDVKD. The CDR3 loop is CATSEVGGTYGYTF. CDR3 nucleotides: TGTGCCACCAGTGAAGTTGGAGGAACCTATGGCTACACCTTC.

The V and J genes are TRBV27 and TRBJ2-1, with 11 positions matching TRBD2. V gave up 3 bases and J gave up 9 bases; unmatched junction bases: 7. The CDR3 totals 15 residues. Germline CDR1 and CDR2: MNHEY and SMNVEV (reference sequence). In DNA form, the CDR3 reads TGTGCCAGCAGTTTCGGGACTAGCGGCGGTGGTGAGCAGTTCTTC. It is translated as CASSFGTSGGGEQFF.

The rearrangement links TRBV20-1 to TRBJ2-4, with a tentative D call TRBD2 (5 bases). V was cut by 5 bases and J by 10 bases, with 12 bases left in between. CDR3 length equals 11 residues. The germline V gene encodes CDR1 DFQATT and CDR2 SNEGSKA (reference sequence). The CDR3: CSAQDSHIQYF. The CDR3 DNA reads as TGCAGTGCTCAGGACTCCCATATTCAGTACTTC.

The rearrangement joins TRBV27 to TRBJ2-7; a possible D gene is TRBD2 (6 bases). Germline V lookup: CDR1 MNHEY, CDR2 SMNVEV (reference sequence). This CDR3 is 14 amino acids long. V was trimmed by 4 bases and J by 4 bases, leaving 14 bases between them. This CDR3 reads CASSSTGLRYEQYF. For the CDR3, the DNA is TGTGCCAGCAGTTCCACGGGACTGCGATACGAGCAGTACTTC.

CDR3 bases: TGTGCCAGCAGTTATTTACAGGGATCCGGGGAGCTGTTTTTT. Residues: CASSYLQGSGELFF. This rearrangement joins TRBV6-5 to TRBJ2-2, with a tentative D call TRBD1 (6 bases). Germline lookup yields CDR1 MNHEY and CDR2 SVGAGI. The V end lost 3 bases, the J end lost 6 bases, and 11 bases lay between the germline ends. The CDR3 consists of 14 residues.

This clone was observed a few times. This same CDR3 is encoded by further DNA sequences in the sample. The chain employs TRBV9 and TRBJ2-2; D remains unclear. The germline V gene encodes CDR1 SGDLS and CDR2 YYNGEE. The CDR3 sequence is 14 residues long. Trimming stripped 0 bases from V and 1 base from J, with 4 bases between. The CDR3: CASSVAVNTGELFF. For the CDR3, the DNA is TGTGCCAGCAGCGTAGCTGTGAACACCGGGGAGCTGTTTTTT.

In the case of this clone: This sample also contains other DNA sequences that code for the same CDR3. V usage is TRBV7-2 and J usage is TRBJ2-2, with D possibly TRBD1 on 6 matching bases. The germline V and J ends were trimmed by 3 bases and 5 bases, with 7 bases remaining between them. The length of the CDR3 is 13 residues. Germline assignment: CDR1 SGHTA and CDR2 FQGNSA. CDR3 amino acids: CASSLRGTGELFF. The CDR3 DNA sequence: TGTGCCAGCAGCTTGAGGGGGACCGGGGAGCTGTTTTTT.

This rearrangement joins TRBV6-5 to TRBJ2-7; tentative D call: TRBD1 (5 bases). CDR1 is MNHEY, CDR2 SVGAGI, per germline. The V end was cut by 6 bases, the J end by 2 bases, with 14 bases between. The CDR3 has 14 residues. CDR3 residues: CASRAGSATYEQYF. In nucleotides, the CDR3 is TGTGCCAGCAGGGCAGGGTCAGCAACCTACGAGCAGTACTTC.

The chain links TRBV2 to TRBJ1-2; the match to TRBD1 covers 8 bases. V shed 8 bases and J 5 bases; nucleotides not matched to a gene: 10. Germline CDR1 and CDR2: SNHLY and FYNNEI. The CDR3 consists of 14 residues. Here the CDR3 reads CASLLDRGAYGYTF. In DNA, the CDR3 is TGTGCCAGCCTCCTCGACAGGGGAGCGTATGGCTACACCTTC.

The genes are TRBV2 and TRBJ2-3, with 8 bases fitting TRBD2. Germline loops: CDR1 SNHLY, CDR2 FYNNEI. CDR3 length equals 14 residues. The J segment lost 5 bases and the V segment lost 5 bases, leaving 6 bases of the junction unmatched. CDR3 sequence (DNA): TGTGCCAGCAGTTTTATCAGCGGGGGAGATACGCAGTATTTT. It yields the protein CASSFISGGDTQYF.

The rearrangement uses TRBV10-3 and TRBJ2-7; no firm D call. The CDR3 is 13 amino acids. Between the trimmed V and J ends, which lost 2 bases and 2 bases, there was a span of 7 bases. Germline CDR1 is ENHRY and CDR2 is SYGVKD. The CDR3 nucleotides are TGTGCCATCAGTGAGGCAGAAACCTACGAGCAGTACTTC. Protein sequence: CAISEAETYEQYF.

V gene TRBV12-3 or TRBV12-4 combines with J gene TRBJ2-1, with D maybe TRBD2 (6 bases). The CDR3 loop spans 13 amino acids. V shed 6 bases and J shed 8 bases, with 14 bases lying between them. CDR3 DNA: TGTGCCAGCAGCGCGGGACTTGGGGATGAGCAGTTCTTC. Amino acids: CASSAGLGDEQFF.

In its sample, this clone was seen once. J is TRBJ2-1 and V is TRBV5-1; D is perhaps TRBD2 (5 bases). This CDR3 comprises 14 residues. Germline lookup yields CDR1 SGHRS and CDR2 YFSETQ. Trimming left V 4 bases short and J 8 bases short, with 16 bases between. CDR3: CASSPRAGVDEQFF. The CDR3, as DNA: TGCGCCAGCAGCCCTAGAGCCGGGGTGGATGAGCAGTTCTTC.

This rearrangement joins TRBV5-8 to TRBJ1-5; D is perhaps TRBD1 (5 bases). The V end was cut by 2 bases, the J end by 4 bases, with 7 bases between. CDR1 and CDR2 (germline): SGHTS, YDEGEE. The CDR3 spans 13 residues. In DNA, the CDR3 is TGTGCCAGCAGCTTCCAGGGTAATCAGCCCCAGCATTTT. It encodes CASSFQGNQPQHF.

The chain links TRBV2 to TRBJ1-2; 8 bases match TRBD1. With 3 bases clipped from V and 5 bases from J, the junction kept 2 bases outside the gene matches. The CDR3 length is 13 residues. Germline CDR1 reads SNHLY; CDR2 reads FYNNEI. The CDR3: CASSEDRAYGYTF. The CDR3 DNA sequence: TGTGCCAGCAGTGAGGACAGGGCATATGGCTACACCTTC.

V usage is TRBV6-5 and J usage is TRBJ2-7; a weak D match, TRBD2 (5 bases). Between the trimmed V and J ends, which lost 0 bases and 2 bases, there was a span of 11 bases. This CDR3 comprises 15 residues. CDR1 is MNHEY and CDR2 is SVGAGI in the germline V gene. The DNA for the CDR3 is TGTGCCAGCAGTTACTCACTAGATGGCACCTACGAGCAGTACTTC. It translates to CASSYSLDGTYEQYF.

The genes are TRBV6-5 and TRBJ2-3; possible D gene TRBD2, 5 bases. Germline CDR1 is MNHEY and CDR2 is SVGAGI. Between the trimmed V and J ends, which lost 5 bases and 2 bases, there was a span of 11 bases. The CDR3 contains 14 residues. The CDR3 DNA follows: TGTGCCAGCAGTACGAAGGGAGACACAGATACGCAGTATTTT. It yields the protein CASSTKGDTDTQYF.

This clone turned up a few times. V gene TRBV7-9 combines with J gene TRBJ1-2, with D maybe TRBD1 (5 bases). The V and J ends lost 5 bases and 7 bases respectively, with 14 bases between them. Per the germline V gene, CDR1 is SEHNR and CDR2 is FQNEAQ (reference sequence). This CDR3 contains 13 residues. CDR3 sequence reads: CASSLAGGVGYTF. For the CDR3, the DNA is TGTGCCAGCAGCCTTGCGGGAGGGGTTGGCTACACCTTC.

V is TRBV5-1 and J is TRBJ2-7; 11 bases are shared with TRBD2. V shed 1 base, J shed 3 bases, and the junction held 12 bases outside the gene matches. The germline V gene encodes CDR1 SGHRS and CDR2 YFSETQ. CDR3 length: 18 residues. The CDR3 region is CASSLYSGRAISRYEQYF. The CDR3 DNA follows: TGCGCCAGCAGCTTGTATAGCGGGAGGGCCATATCACGCTACGAGCAGTACTTC.

This chain uses TRBV3-1 (or the pseudogene TRBV3-2) with TRBJ1-2; the D is unclear. CDR1 is LGHDT and CDR2 is YNNKEL in the germline V gene (reference sequence). This CDR3 has 13 residues. V shed 0 bases and J shed 4 bases, with 6 bases lying between them. The CDR3 nucleotides are TGTGCCAGCAGCCAAGAGTGGCTCTATGGCTACACCTTC. As protein: CASSQEWLYGYTF.